The present entry profiles one TCR beta chain with its context. The same CDR3 is also encoded by other DNA sequences in this sample. The germline V gene has CDR1 MNHNY and CDR2 SVGAGI (reference sequence). V was cut by 2 bases and J by 3 bases, with 5 bases left in between. The CDR3 covers 12 residues. This specimen belongs to a study of shared clonotypes between healthy human individuals. Study-level information: Aged 18 to 49, the donors were a couple of women and a few men. Per-donor plates numbered three CD4 naive, three CD4 memory, two CD8 naive and one CD8 memory.

This table comes from immunoSEQ multiplex PCR, and its TCRdb copy is limited to in-frame clones, with some not included. The data hold about 2 million clones, with about 95% observed a single time. Only CD45RO-negative cells positively selected for CCR7 counted as naive CD8 cells, so terminally differentiated effector memory CD45RA+ cells were excluded. The TCR comes from a man aged 18 to 30 in good health. The material sequenced was naive CD8+ T cells sorted from blood. This rearrangement joins TRBV6-6 to TRBJ2-7; D not certain. The CDR3 coding sequence is TGTGCCAGCAGTTACGGGTACTACGAGCAGTACTTC. The encoded protein is CASSYGYYEQYF.